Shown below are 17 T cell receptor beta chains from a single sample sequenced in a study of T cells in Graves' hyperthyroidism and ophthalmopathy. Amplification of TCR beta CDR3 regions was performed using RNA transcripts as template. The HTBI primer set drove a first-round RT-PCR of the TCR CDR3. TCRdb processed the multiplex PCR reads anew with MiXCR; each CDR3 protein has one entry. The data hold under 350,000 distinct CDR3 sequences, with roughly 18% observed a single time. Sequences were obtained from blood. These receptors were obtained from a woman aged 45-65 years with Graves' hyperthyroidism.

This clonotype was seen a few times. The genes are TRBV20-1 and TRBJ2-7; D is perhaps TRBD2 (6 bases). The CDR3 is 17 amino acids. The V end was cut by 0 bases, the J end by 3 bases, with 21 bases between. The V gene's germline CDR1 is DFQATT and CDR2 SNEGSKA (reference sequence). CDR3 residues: CSARDQKGLAVVYEQYF. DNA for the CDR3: TGCAGTGCTAGAGATCAAAAGGGATTAGCGGTCGTCTACGAGCAGTACTTC.

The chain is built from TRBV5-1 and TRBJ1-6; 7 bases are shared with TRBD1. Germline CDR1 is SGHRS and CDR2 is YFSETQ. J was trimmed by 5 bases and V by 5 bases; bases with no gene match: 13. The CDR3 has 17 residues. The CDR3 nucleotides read TGCGCCAGCAGGGATATTGACAGGGCTCTGGATAATTCACCCCTCCACTTT. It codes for CASRDIDRALDNSPLHF.

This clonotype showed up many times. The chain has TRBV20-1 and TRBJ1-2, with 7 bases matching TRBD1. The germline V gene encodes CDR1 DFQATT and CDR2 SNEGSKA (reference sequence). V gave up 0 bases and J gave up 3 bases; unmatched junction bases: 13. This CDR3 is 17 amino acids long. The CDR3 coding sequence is TGCAGTGCTAGAGAGAAGGGCGTTTATCAGGGGGACTATGGCTACACCTTC. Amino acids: CSAREKGVYQGDYGYTF.

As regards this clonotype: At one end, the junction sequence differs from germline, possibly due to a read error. The CDR3 sequence is CASSPTGVATNEELFF. In DNA, the CDR3 is TGCGCCAGCAGCCCAACAGGTGTTGCAACTAATGAAGAACTGTTTTTT. The chain employs TRBV5-1 and TRBJ1-4; D may be TRBD1 (5 bases). CDR1 and CDR2 from the germline V gene are SGHRS and YFSETQ. There are 16 residues in the CDR3.

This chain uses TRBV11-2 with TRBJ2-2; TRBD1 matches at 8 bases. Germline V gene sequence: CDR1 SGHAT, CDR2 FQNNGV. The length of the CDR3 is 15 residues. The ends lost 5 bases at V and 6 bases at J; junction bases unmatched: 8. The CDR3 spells CASSPRTGMAGELFF. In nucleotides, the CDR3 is TGTGCCAGCAGCCCTCGGACAGGGATGGCCGGGGAGCTGTTTTTT.

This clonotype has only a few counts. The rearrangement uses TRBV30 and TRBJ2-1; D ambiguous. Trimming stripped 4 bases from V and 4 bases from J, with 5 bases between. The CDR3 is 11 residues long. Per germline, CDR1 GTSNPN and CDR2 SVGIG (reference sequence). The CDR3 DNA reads TGTGCCTGGACCGGATACAATGAGCAGTTCTTC. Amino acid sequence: CAWTGYNEQFF.

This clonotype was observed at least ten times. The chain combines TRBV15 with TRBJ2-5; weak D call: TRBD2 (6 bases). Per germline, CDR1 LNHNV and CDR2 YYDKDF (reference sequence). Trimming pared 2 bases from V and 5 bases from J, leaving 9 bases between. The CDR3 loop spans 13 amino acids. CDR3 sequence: CATSRIAGETQYF. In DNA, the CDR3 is TGTGCCACCAGCAGAATCGCGGGGGAGACCCAGTACTTC.

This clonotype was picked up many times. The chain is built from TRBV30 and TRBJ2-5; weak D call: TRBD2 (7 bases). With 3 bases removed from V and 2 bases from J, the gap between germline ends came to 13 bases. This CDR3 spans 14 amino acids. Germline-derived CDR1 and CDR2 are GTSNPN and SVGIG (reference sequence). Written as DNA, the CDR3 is TGTGCCTGGAGGAGGGGAGGGGGTCAAGAGACCCAGTACTTC. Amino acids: CAWRRGGGQETQYF.

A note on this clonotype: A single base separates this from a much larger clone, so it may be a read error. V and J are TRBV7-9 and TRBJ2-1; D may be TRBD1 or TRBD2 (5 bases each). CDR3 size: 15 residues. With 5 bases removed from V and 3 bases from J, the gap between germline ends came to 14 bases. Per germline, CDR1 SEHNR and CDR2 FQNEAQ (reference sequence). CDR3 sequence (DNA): TGTGCCAGCAGCGAGGGGCAGGGCGACTACAATGAGCAGTTCTTC. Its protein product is CASSEGQGDYNEQFF.

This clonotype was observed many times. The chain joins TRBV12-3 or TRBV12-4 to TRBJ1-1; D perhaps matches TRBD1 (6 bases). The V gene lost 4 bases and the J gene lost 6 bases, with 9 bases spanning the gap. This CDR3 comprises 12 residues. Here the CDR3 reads CASSWGHAEAFF. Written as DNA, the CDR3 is TGTGCCAGCAGTTGGGGACACGCTGAAGCTTTCTTT.

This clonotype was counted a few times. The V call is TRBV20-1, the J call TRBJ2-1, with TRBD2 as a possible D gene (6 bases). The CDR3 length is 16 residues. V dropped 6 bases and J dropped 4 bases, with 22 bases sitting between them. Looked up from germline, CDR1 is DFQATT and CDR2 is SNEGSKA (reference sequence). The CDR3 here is CSASGETTERYNEQFF. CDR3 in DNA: TGCAGTGCCTCGGGAGAAACGACCGAGAGATACAATGAGCAGTTCTTC.

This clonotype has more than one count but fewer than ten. This CDR3 reads CASSRSVNSGNTIYF. CDR3 nucleotides: TGTGCCAGCAGCCGGTCAGTCAACTCTGGAAACACCATATATTTT. The chain combines TRBV7-2 with TRBJ1-3; D is ambiguous. Per the germline V gene, CDR1 is SGHTA and CDR2 is FQGNSA. With 5 bases removed from V and 0 bases from J, the gap between germline ends came to 11 bases. CDR3 length equals 15 residues.

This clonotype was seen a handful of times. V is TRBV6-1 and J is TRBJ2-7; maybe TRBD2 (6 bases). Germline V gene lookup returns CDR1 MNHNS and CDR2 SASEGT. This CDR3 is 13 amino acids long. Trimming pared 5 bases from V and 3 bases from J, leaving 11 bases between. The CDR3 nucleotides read TGTGCCAGCAGTCATGGGGGGATCTACGAGCAGTACGTC. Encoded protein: CASSHGGIYEQYV.

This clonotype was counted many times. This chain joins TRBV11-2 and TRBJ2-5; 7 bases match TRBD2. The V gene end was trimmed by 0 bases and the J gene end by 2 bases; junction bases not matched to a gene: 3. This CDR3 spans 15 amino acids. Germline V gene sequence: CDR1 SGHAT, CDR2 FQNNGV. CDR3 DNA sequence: TGTGCCAGCAGCTTAGACGGGACTACTCAAGAGACCCAGTACTTC. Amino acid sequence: CASSLDGTTQETQYF.

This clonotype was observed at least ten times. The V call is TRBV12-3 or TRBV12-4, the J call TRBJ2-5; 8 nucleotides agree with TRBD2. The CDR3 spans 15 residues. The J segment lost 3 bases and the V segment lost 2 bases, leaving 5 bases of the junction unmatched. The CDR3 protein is CASSLSGGEKETQYF. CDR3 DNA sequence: TGTGCCAGCAGTTTAAGCGGGGGAGAAAAAGAGACCCAGTACTTC.

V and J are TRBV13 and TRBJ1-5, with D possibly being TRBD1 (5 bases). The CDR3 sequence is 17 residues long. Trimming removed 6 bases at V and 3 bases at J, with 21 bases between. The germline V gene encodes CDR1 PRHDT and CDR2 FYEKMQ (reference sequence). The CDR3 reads CASSLNRGGGINQPQHF. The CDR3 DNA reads TGTGCCAGCAGTTTAAACCGCGGCGGGGGGATCAATCAGCCCCAGCATTTT. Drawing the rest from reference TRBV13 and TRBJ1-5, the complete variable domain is AAGVIQSPRHLIKEKRETATLKCYPIPRHDTVYWYQQGPGQDPQFLISFYEKMQSDKGSIPDRFSAQQFSDYHSELNMSSLELGDSALYFCASSLNRGGGINQPQHFGDGTRLSIL.

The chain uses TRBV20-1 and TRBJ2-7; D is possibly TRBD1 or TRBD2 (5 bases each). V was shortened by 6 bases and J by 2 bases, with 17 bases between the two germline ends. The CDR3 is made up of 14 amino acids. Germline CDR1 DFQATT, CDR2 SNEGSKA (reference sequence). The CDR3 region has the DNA TGCAGTGCAGTCCCCGGGACCCAGACCTACGAGCAGTACTTC. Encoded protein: CSAVPGTQTYEQYF.